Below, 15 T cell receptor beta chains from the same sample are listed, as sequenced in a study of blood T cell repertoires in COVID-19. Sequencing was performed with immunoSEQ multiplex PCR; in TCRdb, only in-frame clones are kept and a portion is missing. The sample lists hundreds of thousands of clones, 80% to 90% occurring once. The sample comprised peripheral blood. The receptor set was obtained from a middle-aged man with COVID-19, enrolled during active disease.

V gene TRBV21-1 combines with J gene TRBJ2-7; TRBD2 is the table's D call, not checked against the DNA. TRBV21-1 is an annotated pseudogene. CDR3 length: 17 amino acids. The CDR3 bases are TGTGCCAGCAGCTCACGCGGACTAGCGGACATTACCTACGAGCAGTACTTC. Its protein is CASSSRGLADITYEQYF.

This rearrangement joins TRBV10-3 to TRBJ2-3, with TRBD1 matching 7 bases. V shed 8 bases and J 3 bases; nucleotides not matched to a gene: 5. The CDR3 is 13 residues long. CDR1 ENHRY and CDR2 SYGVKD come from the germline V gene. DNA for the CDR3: TGTGCCATCGCTCGCAGGGGGACAGATACGCAGTATTTT. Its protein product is CAIARRGTDTQYF.

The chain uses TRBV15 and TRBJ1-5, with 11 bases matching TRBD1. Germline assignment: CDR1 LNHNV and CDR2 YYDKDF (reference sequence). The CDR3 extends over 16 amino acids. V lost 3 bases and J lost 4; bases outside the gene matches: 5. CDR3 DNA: TGTGCCACCAGCAGTGGGACAGGGGGGTTTAATCAGCCCCAGCATTTT. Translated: CATSSGTGGFNQPQHF. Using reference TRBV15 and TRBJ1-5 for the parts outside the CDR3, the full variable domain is DAMVIQNPRYQVTQFGKPVTLSCSQTLNHNVMYWYQQKSSQAPKLLFHYYDKDFNNEADTPDNFQSRRPNTSFCFLDIRSPGLGDTAMYLCATSSGTGGFNQPQHFGDGTRLSIL.

CDR3 protein: CASSQLLAGGGEQFF. DNA of the CDR3: TGTGCCAGCAGCCAACTCCTAGCGGGAGGAGGGGAGCAGTTCTTC. This chain joins TRBV3-1 (or the pseudogene TRBV3-2) and TRBJ2-1, with 11 bases fitting TRBD2. Germline CDR1 is LGHDT and CDR2 is YNNKEL (reference sequence). The CDR3 runs 15 residues. V trimming: 2 bases; J trimming: 10 bases; junction bases outside the gene matches: 7.

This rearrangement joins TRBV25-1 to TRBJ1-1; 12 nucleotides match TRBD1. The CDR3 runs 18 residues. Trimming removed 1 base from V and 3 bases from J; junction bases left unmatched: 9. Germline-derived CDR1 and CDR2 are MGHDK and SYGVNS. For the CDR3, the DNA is TGTGCCAGCAGTGAATCCGGGACAGGGGGCGAACACTACACTGAAGCTTTCTTT. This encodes CASSESGTGGEHYTEAFF.

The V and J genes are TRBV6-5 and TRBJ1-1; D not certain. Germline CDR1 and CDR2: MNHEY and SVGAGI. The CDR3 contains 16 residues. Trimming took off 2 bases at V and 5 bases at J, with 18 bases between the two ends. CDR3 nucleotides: TGTGCCAGCAGTTACGATTCAACAGTCCCCTTTACTGAAGCTTTCTTT. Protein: CASSYDSTVPFTEAFF.

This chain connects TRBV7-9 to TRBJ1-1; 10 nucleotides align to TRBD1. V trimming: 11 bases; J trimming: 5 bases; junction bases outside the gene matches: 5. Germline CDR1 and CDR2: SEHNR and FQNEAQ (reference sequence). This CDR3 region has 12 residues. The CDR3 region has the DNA TGTGCCGGGGGACAGGGGAGGACTGAAGCTTTCTTT. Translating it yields CAGGQGRTEAFF. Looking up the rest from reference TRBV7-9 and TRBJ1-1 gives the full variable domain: DTGVSQNPRHKITKRGQNVTFRCDPISEHNRLYWYRQTLGQGPEFLTYFQNEAQLEKSRLLSDRFSAERPKGSFSTLEIQRTEQGDSAMYLCAGGQGRTEAFFGQGTRLTVV.

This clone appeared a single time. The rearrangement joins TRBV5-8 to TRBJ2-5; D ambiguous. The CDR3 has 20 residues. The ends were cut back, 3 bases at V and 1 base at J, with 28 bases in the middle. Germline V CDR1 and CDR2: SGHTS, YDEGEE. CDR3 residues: CASSSWFTLGNRAGQETQYF. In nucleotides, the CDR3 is TGTGCCAGCAGCTCTTGGTTTACCCTCGGTAATAGAGCCGGCCAAGAGACCCAGTACTTC.

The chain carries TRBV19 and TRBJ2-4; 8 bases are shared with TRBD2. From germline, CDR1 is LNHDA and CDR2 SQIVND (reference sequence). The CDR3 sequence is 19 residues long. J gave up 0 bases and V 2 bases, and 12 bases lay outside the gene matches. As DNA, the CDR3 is TGTGCCAGTAGTATACGGCCCCCCCGGCGGGAGGTAGCCAAAAACATTCAGTACTTC. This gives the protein CASSIRPPRREVAKNIQYF. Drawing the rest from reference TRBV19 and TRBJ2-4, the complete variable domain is DGGITQSPKYLFRKEGQNVTLSCEQNLNHDAMYWYRQDPGQGLRLIYYSQIVNDFQKGDIAEGYSVSREKKESFPLTVTSAQKNPTAFYLCASSIRPPRREVAKNIQYFGAGTRLSVL.

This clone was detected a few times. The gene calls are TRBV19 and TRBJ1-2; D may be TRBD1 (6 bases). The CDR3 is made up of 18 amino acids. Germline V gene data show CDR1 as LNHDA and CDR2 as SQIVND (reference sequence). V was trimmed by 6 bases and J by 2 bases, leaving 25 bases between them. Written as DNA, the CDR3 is TGTGCCAGTAGCGCCTCTCCCGGGACATGGGCGAAAAACTATGGCTACACCTTC. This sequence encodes CASSASPGTWAKNYGYTF.

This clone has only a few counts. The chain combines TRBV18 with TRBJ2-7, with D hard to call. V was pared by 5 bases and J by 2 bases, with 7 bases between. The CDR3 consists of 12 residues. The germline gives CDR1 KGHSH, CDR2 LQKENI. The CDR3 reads CASSTTTYEQYF. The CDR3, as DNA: TGTGCCAGCTCAACTACAACCTACGAGCAGTACTTC.

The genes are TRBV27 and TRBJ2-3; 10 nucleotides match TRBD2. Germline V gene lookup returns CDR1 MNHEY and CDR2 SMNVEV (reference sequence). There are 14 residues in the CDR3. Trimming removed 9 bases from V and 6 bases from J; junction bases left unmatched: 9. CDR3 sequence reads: CASCAGLAMDTQYF. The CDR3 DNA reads TGTGCCAGTTGCGCGGGACTAGCGATGGATACGCAGTATTTT.

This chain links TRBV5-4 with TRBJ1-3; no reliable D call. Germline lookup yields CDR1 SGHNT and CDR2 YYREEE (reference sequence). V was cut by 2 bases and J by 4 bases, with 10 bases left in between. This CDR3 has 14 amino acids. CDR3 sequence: CASSFLGQGNTIYF. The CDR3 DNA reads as TGTGCCAGCAGCTTTCTGGGCCAAGGAAACACCATATATTTT.

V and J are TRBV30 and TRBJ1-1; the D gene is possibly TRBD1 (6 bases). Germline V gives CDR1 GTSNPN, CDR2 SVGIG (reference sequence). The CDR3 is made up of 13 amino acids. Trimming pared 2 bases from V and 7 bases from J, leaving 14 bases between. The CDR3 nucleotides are TGTGCCTGGAGTACAGGGCGGCGGAATGAAGCTTTCTTT. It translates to CAWSTGRRNEAFF.

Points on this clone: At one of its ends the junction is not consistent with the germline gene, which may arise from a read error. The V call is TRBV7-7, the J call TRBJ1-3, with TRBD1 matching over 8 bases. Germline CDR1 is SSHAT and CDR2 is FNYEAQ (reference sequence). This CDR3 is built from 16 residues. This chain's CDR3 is CASSLGTGDSGNTIYF. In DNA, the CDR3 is TGTGCTAGCAGCCTCGGGACAGGAGACTCTGGAAACACCATATATTTT.